The rows below give T cell receptor beta chains drawn from one sample of a study of T cell changes during pregnancy in multiple sclerosis. The data were produced by immunoSEQ multiplex PCR, yet TCRdb's version contains in-frame clones alone and is incomplete. The sample carries 75,000 to 95,000 clones, around 93% recorded once. Material: peripheral blood, obtained before pregnancy. The receptor set was obtained from a female donor with multiple sclerosis, enrolled in a pregnancy study. Each CDR3 is given with its conserved first and last residue. Each record gives: D gene, clone size, V gene, J gene, CDR3 protein, CDR3 DNA. A D gene is named only where the DNA matches it firmly. Not all rows give a size; the values are once, few, many and, for expanded clones, a class.

TRBD2	.	TRBV5-1	TRBJ2-7	CASSAGLAGASYEQYF	TGCGCCAGCAGCGCTGGACTAGCGGGGGCCTCCTACGAGCAGTACTTC
TRBD1	.	TRBV7-9	TRBJ1-5	CASSATGAGNQPQHF	TGTGCCAGCAGCGCCACAGGGGCCGGCAATCAGCCCCAGCATTTT
TRBD1	.	TRBV19	TRBJ2-3	CASRDSQRGTDTQYF	TGTGCCAGTCGGGACAGCCAAAGAGGCACAGATACGCAGTATTTT
TRBD1	once	TRBV4-2	TRBJ1-1	CASSQVALGGNTEAFF	TGTGCCAGCAGCCAAGTTGCGCTAGGGGGCAACACTGAAGCTTTCTTT
TRBD1	.	TRBV7-2	TRBJ1-2	CASSLVTPGGAGAYGYTF	TGTGCCAGCAGCTTAGTAACGCCAGGGGGCGCCGGGGCTTATGGCTACACCTTC
.	.	TRBV14	TRBJ2-7	CASSQDHGSYEQYF	TGTGCCAGCAGCCAAGATCACGGTTCCTACGAGCAGTACTTC
.	.	TRBV12-5	TRBJ2-4	CASGLVGRGLAKNIQYF	TGTGCTAGTGGTTTGGTAGGGCGGGGTTTAGCCAAAAACATTCAGTACTTC
TRBD1	.	TRBV27	TRBJ2-7	CASARDRGYEQYF	TGTGCCAGCGCCCGGGACAGGGGTTACGAGCAGTACTTC
.	.	TRBV28	TRBJ1-1	CASSLAGLSNTEAFF	TGTGCCAGCAGTTTGGCGGGACTTTCGAACACTGAAGCTTTCTTT
TRBD1	once	TRBV2	TRBJ1-2	CASSFNSDRVGLYGYTF	TGTGCCAGCAGTTTTAATTCCGACAGGGTAGGACTCTATGGCTACACCTTC
.	.	TRBV7-9	TRBJ1-2	CASSLADRIFYGYTF	TGTGCCAGCAGCTTAGCTGACAGGATCTTCTATGGCTACACCTTC
.	few	TRBV18	TRBJ1-2	CASSQNREPNYGYTF	TGTGCCAGCTCGCAAAACAGGGAACCTAACTATGGCTACACCTTC
.	.	TRBV2	TRBJ2-5	CAHKDGVQETQYF	TGTGCCCACAAAGACGGGGTACAAGAGACCCAGTACTTC
TRBD1	.	TRBV6-6	TRBJ2-7	CASSPRAAGGGYEQYF	TGTGCCAGCAGTCCCCGCGCCGCAGGGGGCGGATACGAGCAGTACTTC
TRBD2	.	TRBV30	TRBJ2-5	CAWTGGGGLGETQYF	TGTGCCTGGACCGGTGGCGGGGGGCTCGGAGAGACCCAGTACTTC